This entry features one T cell receptor beta chain sequence. Enrollment of patients from Seattle took place during active infection, with longitudinal follow-up. This record belongs to a study of blood T cell repertoires in COVID-19. Across the whole study: Sample material is recorded as cDNA or gDNA derived from T cells, B-cell-depleted T cells, or PBMCs.

The V gene's germline CDR1 is LNHDA and CDR2 SQIVND (reference sequence). The V gene end was trimmed by 4 bases and the J gene end by 4 bases; junction bases not matched to a gene: 8. The CDR3 covers 16 residues. The table came from immunoSEQ multiplex PCR; TCRdb's copy has only in-frame clones and leaves some out. This sample has hundreds of thousands of clones, with roughly 90% found just once. The receptor was isolated from a woman in her 70s with COVID-19, enrolled during active disease. The rearrangement links TRBV19 to TRBJ1-3; 9 bases agree with TRBD1. Sequenced sample: peripheral blood. The CDR3 DNA sequence: TGTGCCAGTAGTACCAACAGGGGGCCGGGCGGAAACACCATATATTTT. Encoded protein: CASSTNRGPGGNTIYF.